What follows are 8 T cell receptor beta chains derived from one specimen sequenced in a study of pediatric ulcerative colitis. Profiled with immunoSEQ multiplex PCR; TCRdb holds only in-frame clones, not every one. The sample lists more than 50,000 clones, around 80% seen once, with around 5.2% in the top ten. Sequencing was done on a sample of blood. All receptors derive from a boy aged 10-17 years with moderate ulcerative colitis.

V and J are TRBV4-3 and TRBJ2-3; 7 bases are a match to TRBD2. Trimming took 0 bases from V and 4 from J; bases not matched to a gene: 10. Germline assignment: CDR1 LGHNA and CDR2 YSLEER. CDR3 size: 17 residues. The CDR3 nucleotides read TGCGCCAGCAGCCAAGATATTACTAGCGTCACCTCAGATACGCAGTATTTT. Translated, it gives CASSQDITSVTSDTQYF.

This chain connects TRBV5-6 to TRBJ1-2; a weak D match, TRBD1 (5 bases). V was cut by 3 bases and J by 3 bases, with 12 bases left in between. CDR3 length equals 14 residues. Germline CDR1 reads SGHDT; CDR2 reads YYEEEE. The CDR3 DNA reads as TGTGCCAGCAGCTCACCGGGACGGTACTATGGCTACACCTTC. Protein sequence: CASSSPGRYYGYTF.

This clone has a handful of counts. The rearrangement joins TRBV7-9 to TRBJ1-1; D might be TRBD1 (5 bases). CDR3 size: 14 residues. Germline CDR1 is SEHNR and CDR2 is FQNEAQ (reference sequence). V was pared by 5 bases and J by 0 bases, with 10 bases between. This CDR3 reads CASSLGAMNTEAFF. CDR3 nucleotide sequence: TGTGCCAGCAGCCTCGGGGCCATGAACACTGAAGCTTTCTTT.

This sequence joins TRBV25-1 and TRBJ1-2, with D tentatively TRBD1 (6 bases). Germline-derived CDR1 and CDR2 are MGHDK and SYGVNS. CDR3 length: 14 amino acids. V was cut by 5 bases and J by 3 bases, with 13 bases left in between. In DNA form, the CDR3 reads TGTGCCAGCAGTACCCCGACAGGACACTATGGCTACACCTTC. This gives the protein CASSTPTGHYGYTF.

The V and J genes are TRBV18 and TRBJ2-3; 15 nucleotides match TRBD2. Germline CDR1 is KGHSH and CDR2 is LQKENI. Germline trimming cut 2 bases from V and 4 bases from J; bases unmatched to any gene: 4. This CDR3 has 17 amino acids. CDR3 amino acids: CASSPGTSGRTADTQYF. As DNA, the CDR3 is TGTGCCAGCTCACCAGGGACTAGCGGGAGGACGGCAGATACGCAGTATTTT.

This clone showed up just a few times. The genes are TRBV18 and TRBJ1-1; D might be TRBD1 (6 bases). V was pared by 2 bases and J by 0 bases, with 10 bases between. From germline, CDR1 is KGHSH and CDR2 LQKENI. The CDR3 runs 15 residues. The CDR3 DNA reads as TGTGCCAGCTCACCATCGGGGGCAATGAACACTGAAGCTTTCTTT. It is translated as CASSPSGAMNTEAFF.

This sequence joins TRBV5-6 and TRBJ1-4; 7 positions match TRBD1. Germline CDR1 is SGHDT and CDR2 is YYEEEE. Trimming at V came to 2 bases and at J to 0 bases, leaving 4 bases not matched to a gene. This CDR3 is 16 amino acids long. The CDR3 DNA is TGTGCCAGCAGCTTCATCACAGGGGCAACTAATGAAAAACTGTTTTTT. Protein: CASSFITGATNEKLFF.

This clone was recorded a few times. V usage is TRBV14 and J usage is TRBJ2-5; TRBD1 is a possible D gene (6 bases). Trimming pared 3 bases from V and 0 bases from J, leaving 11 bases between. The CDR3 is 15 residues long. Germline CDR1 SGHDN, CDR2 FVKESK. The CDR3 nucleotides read TGTGCCAGCAGCCAGATACAGGGCTACCAAGAGACCCAGTACTTC. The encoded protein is CASSQIQGYQETQYF.